This passage covers 31 T cell receptor beta chains from one sample sequenced in a study of regulatory T cells in long-lasting Graves disease. Researchers made TCR beta libraries by using iRepertoire HTBI primers and running Arm-PCR on CDR3 regions. TCRdb reprocessed the multiplex PCR reads via MiXCR and lists one record per CDR3 protein. The table includes 250,000 to 400,000 distinct CDR3 sequences, more than 15% detected once. The time point denotes: newly diagnosed GD, antithyroid drugs for less than 3 months. PBMC-derived RNA was used for the TCR library. Here the sequenced sample was peripheral blood mononuclear cells (PBMCs), taken at new diagnosis, from a patient treated with antithyroid drugs. The receptors originated from a female donor with Graves disease.

This clonotype was picked up a small number of times. The genes are TRBV5-1 and TRBJ2-5; D may match TRBD1 or TRBD2 (5 bases each). V lost 4 bases and J 5 bases, leaving 18 bases between the germline ends. The CDR3 loop spans 15 amino acids. Germline assignment: CDR1 SGHRS and CDR2 YFSETQ. The CDR3 nucleotides read TGCGCCAGCAGCGGCCTCGGGGCAGGACTGGAGACCCAGTACTTC. This translates into CASSGLGAGLETQYF.

This clonotype was detected many times. The chain uses TRBV7-3 and TRBJ2-3; tentatively, D is TRBD1 (5 bases). V lost 6 bases, J lost 2 bases, and 15 bases lay in between. The CDR3 is made up of 15 amino acids. Germline values: CDR1 SGHTA, CDR2 FQGTGA. The CDR3 here is CASSRMGLNTDTQYF. Written as DNA, the CDR3 is TGTGCCAGCAGTAGAATGGGGCTGAACACAGATACGCAGTATTTT.

This clonotype occurred many times. This chain joins TRBV5-1 and TRBJ1-4; 7 positions match TRBD1. After removal of 7 bases from V and 8 bases from J, the junction contained 11 bases not matched to a gene. Germline assignment: CDR1 SGHRS and CDR2 YFSETQ. There are 14 residues in the CDR3. CDR3 DNA: TGCGCCAGCGCCACCACAGGGGTAGGGGAAAAACTGTTTTTT. This translates into CASATTGVGEKLFF.

The table lists this clonotype with many counts. The V call is TRBV28, the J call TRBJ1-2; D not certain. The V gene's germline CDR1 is MDHEN and CDR2 SYDVKM. Trimming removed 3 bases from V and 1 base from J, with 6 bases in between. This CDR3 is built from 13 residues. In nucleotides, the CDR3 is TGTGCCAGCAGTTTTAGTTATAACTATGGCTACACCTTC. This codes for CASSFSYNYGYTF.

This clonotype was recorded at least ten times. The J gene is TRBJ2-2, the V gene TRBV11-1, with TRBD2 matching over 10 bases. Germline V gene data show CDR1 as SGHAT and CDR2 as FQDESV (reference sequence). This CDR3 has 15 amino acids. V lost 1 base to trimming and J lost 6 bases; unmatched junction nucleotides: 2. The CDR3, as DNA: TGTGCCAGCAGCTTAGGCCTAGCGGGAGCCGGGGAGCTGTTTTTT. Residues: CASSLGLAGAGELFF.

Many counts were recorded for this clonotype. The gene calls are TRBV28 and TRBJ2-3; D is uncertain. Trimming removed 3 bases from V and 4 bases from J, with 2 bases in between. Germline V gives CDR1 MDHEN, CDR2 SYDVKM. The CDR3 totals 11 residues. This CDR3 reads CASSFADTQYF. The CDR3 DNA is TGTGCCAGCAGTTTCGCAGATACGCAGTATTTT.

About this clonotype: A much larger clone lies one base from this, so it may be a read error. This chain joins TRBV6-2 or TRBV6-3 and TRBJ2-1; D possibly corresponds to TRBD2 (6 bases). V gave up 2 bases and J gave up 8 bases, with 13 bases separating them. This CDR3 contains 14 residues. Germline CDR1 is MNHEY and CDR2 is SVGEGT. The CDR3 here is CASSYRRGEDEQFF. Written as DNA, the CDR3 is TGTGCCAGCAGTTACCGGAGAGGGGAGGATGAGCAGTTCTTC.

Note on this clonotype: At one end, the junction sequence differs from germline, possibly due to a read error. For the CDR3, the DNA is TGTGCCAGCAGCCAAGGTGTGGGGATGAGCAATCTGCCCCAGCATTTT. Translating it yields CASSQGVGMSNLPQHF. V and J are TRBV4-2 and TRBJ1-5; no clear D. This CDR3 contains 16 residues. Germline assignment: CDR1 LGHNA and CDR2 YNFKEQ.

This clonotype occurred many times. The rearrangement links TRBV27 to TRBJ2-1; D gene uncertain. Germline CDR1 reads MNHEY; CDR2 reads SMNVEV (reference sequence). The CDR3 spans 16 residues. The V gene lost 0 bases and the J gene lost 5 bases, with 14 bases spanning the gap. The CDR3 region is CASSLSIGVVNNEQFF. DNA of the CDR3: TGTGCCAGCAGTTTATCGATAGGAGTCGTCAACAATGAGCAGTTCTTC.

There are many counts of this clonotype. V gene TRBV2 combines with J gene TRBJ2-1; possibly TRBD1 or TRBD2 for D (5 bases each). Germline V CDR1 and CDR2: SNHLY, FYNNEI. The CDR3 is made up of 13 amino acids. V was shortened by 8 bases and J by 5 bases, with 13 bases between the two germline ends. The CDR3 region is CASHRDQNNEQFF. CDR3 coding DNA: TGTGCCAGCCACCGGGACCAAAACAATGAGCAGTTCTTC. The full variable domain, with the rest looked up from reference TRBV2 and TRBJ2-1, is EPEVTQTPSHQVTQMGQEVILRCVPISNHLYFYWYRQILGQKVEFLVSFYNNEISEKSEIFDDQFSVERPDGSNFTLKIRSTKLEDSAMYFCASHRDQNNEQFFGPGTRLTVL.

This clonotype occurred many times. This chain links TRBV28 with TRBJ2-3; TRBD2 agrees at 8 bases. The junction had 7 bases not matched to a gene; V was cut back by 6 bases and J by 2 bases. The CDR3 covers 15 residues. CDR1 is MDHEN, CDR2 SYDVKM, per germline. CDR3 in amino acids: CASSKIAGSTDTQYF. The CDR3 DNA sequence: TGTGCCAGCAGCAAAATAGCGGGGTCCACAGATACGCAGTATTTT.

There are many counts of this clonotype. The chain couples TRBV15 to TRBJ2-2, with D possibly TRBD1 on 5 matching bases. V lost 0 bases to trimming and J lost 4 bases, with 9 bases between them. Germline V CDR1 and CDR2: LNHNV, YYDKDF (reference sequence). The CDR3 length is 15 residues. This chain's CDR3 is CATSRDRAPTGELFF. CDR3 nucleotide sequence: TGTGCCACCAGCAGAGACAGGGCGCCCACCGGGGAGCTGTTTTTT.

This chain links TRBV27 with TRBJ2-5; the D gene is possibly TRBD1 (6 bases). Judging by the DNA end, TRBJ2-7 fits better; the J call may be wrong. Germline V gives CDR1 MNHEY, CDR2 SMNVEV (reference sequence). This CDR3 is 15 amino acids long. CDR3 sequence (DNA): TGTGCCAGCAGTTTCCGGGACACGGACTCCTACGAGCAGTACTTC. Translated, it gives CASSFRDTDSYEQYF.

V gene TRBV3-1 combines with J gene TRBJ2-2; 8 bases agree with TRBD2. From germline, CDR1 is LGHDT and CDR2 YNNKEL (reference sequence). The CDR3 has 17 amino acids. J lost 5 bases, V lost 0 bases, and 8 bases had no gene match. CDR3 in amino acids: CASSQEVSGARTGELFF. CDR3 DNA: TGTGCCAGCAGCCAAGAAGTTAGCGGGGCTCGAACCGGGGAGCTGTTTTTT.

This clonotype was recorded a few times. The CDR3 loop reads CASSQDGVAGVSYNEQFF. The CDR3 DNA sequence: TGCGCCAGCAGCCAAGATGGGGTAGCGGGAGTTAGCTACAATGAGCAGTTCTTC. The rearrangement uses TRBV4-1 and TRBJ2-1, with 9 bases that match TRBD2. The CDR3 covers 18 residues. The germline V gene encodes CDR1 MGHRA and CDR2 YSYEKL. V gave up 0 bases and J gave up 3 bases; unmatched junction bases: 9.

This sequence joins TRBV5-1 and TRBJ2-3; a weak D match, TRBD1 (5 bases). Per germline, CDR1 SGHRS and CDR2 YFSETQ. Trimming left V 0 bases short and J 7 bases short, with 12 bases between. There are 14 residues in the CDR3. CDR3 DNA sequence: TGCGCCAGCAGCTTGGTACAGGTCGAGAATACGCAGTATTTT. Translating it yields CASSLVQVENTQYF.

This clonotype occurred many times. The rearrangement uses TRBV2 and TRBJ1-2, with D perhaps matching TRBD1 (6 bases). Trimming removed 6 bases at V and 5 bases at J, with 22 bases between. Germline V gene sequence: CDR1 SNHLY, CDR2 FYNNEI. The CDR3 covers 16 residues. The CDR3 reads CASSNFRDMAGYGYTF. Written as DNA, the CDR3 is TGTGCCAGCAGCAATTTCCGGGACATGGCCGGTTATGGCTACACCTTC.

This clonotype was found many times. The chain combines TRBV5-1 with TRBJ2-1, with 9 positions matching TRBD2. Per the germline V gene, CDR1 is SGHRS and CDR2 is YFSETQ. V lost 0 bases, J lost 15 bases, and 4 bases stayed unmatched. The CDR3 covers 12 residues. The CDR3, as DNA: TGCGCCAGCAGCTTGGTGCGGGAGGGCTGGTTCTTC. This sequence encodes CASSLVREGWFF.

This clonotype was seen at least ten times. This sequence joins TRBV6-1 and TRBJ2-1; TRBD1 agrees at 8 bases. CDR1 and CDR2 from the germline V gene are MNHNS and SASEGT. This CDR3 is built from 17 residues. J lost 4 bases, V lost 6 bases, and 14 bases had no gene match. DNA of the CDR3: TGTGCCAGCAGGCCCGGACAGGGCCGTAATTTGTACAATGAGCAGTTCTTC. This sequence encodes CASRPGQGRNLYNEQFF.

This clonotype was seen many times. The chain links TRBV10-3 to TRBJ2-7; 8 nucleotides match TRBD2. Germline CDR1 reads ENHRY; CDR2 reads SYGVKD. This CDR3 contains 14 residues. With V trimmed by 3 bases and J by 0 bases, 1 base remained unmatched. The CDR3 coding sequence is TGTGCCATCAGTGAAGCGGGAGTCTCCTACGAGCAGTACTTC. Residues: CAISEAGVSYEQYF.

This clonotype was observed many times. This chain uses TRBV24-1 with TRBJ2-1; TRBD1 might be the D (10 bases). Per germline, CDR1 KGHDR and CDR2 SFDVKD. This CDR3 has 17 residues. V was pared by 5 bases and J by 6 bases, with 22 bases between. CDR3 residues: CATSAALAGQGRNEQFF. CDR3 bases: TGTGCCACCAGTGCCGCCCTAGCGGGACAGGGGCGCAATGAGCAGTTCTTC.

Many counts were recorded for this clonotype. This chain links TRBV20-1 with TRBJ2-7; 9 nucleotides line up with TRBD2. The germline CDR1 and CDR2 sequences are DFQATT and SNEGSKA (reference sequence). This CDR3 has 13 residues. The junction had 5 bases not matched to a gene; V was cut back by 1 base and J by 7 bases. The CDR3 nucleotides are TGCAGTGCTAGAGTAGCGGGAGTGAGGGAGCAGTACTTC. Residues: CSARVAGVREQYF.

This clonotype showed up many times. The chain couples TRBV28 to TRBJ2-7; D ambiguous. The germline gives CDR1 MDHEN, CDR2 SYDVKM. V lost 2 bases and J lost 6, with 20 bases in between. This CDR3 region has 16 residues. CDR3 sequence reads: CASSLPSTRPFSEQYF. The DNA for the CDR3 is TGTGCCAGCAGTTTACCGTCGACCCGTCCGTTCAGCGAGCAGTACTTC.

The sample holds many counts of this clonotype. The V gene is TRBV6-5, the J gene TRBJ1-3; weak D call: TRBD1 (5 bases). Germline V gene sequence: CDR1 MNHEY, CDR2 SVGAGI. The V and J ends lost 2 bases and 3 bases respectively, with 11 bases between them. The CDR3 has 15 residues. CDR3 sequence: CASSYGQGSGNTIYF. In DNA form, the CDR3 reads TGTGCCAGCAGTTACGGCCAGGGAAGTGGAAACACCATATATTTT.

This clonotype was seen more than once but under ten times. A much larger clonotype is one base distant, so this may be a read error. V is TRBV5-1 and J is TRBJ2-3; 7 bases are shared with TRBD2. This CDR3 contains 16 residues. Germline V gene sequence: CDR1 SGHRS, CDR2 YFSETQ. The DNA of the CDR3 is TGCGCCAGCAGCTCGCGGGGAGGGATTGGCCCAGATACGCAGTGTTTT. Translated: CASSSRGGIGPDTQCF.

V and J are TRBV30 and TRBJ1-1; a possible D gene is TRBD1 (5 bases). The CDR3 has 14 amino acids. Germline V gene data show CDR1 as GTSNPN and CDR2 as SVGIG (reference sequence). V shed 2 bases and J shed 6 bases, with 16 bases lying between them. This chain's CDR3 is CAWSPPGRGAEAFF. The CDR3 coding sequence is TGTGCCTGGAGTCCGCCAGGGCGCGGTGCTGAAGCTTTCTTT.

At least ten counts were recorded for this clonotype. The chain is built from TRBV7-8 and TRBJ1-4, with D possibly TRBD1 on 6 matching bases. V lost 5 bases, J lost 5 bases, and 15 bases lay in between. Germline CDR1 and CDR2: SGHVS and FQNEAQ. This CDR3 has 15 amino acids. This CDR3 is CASSPKGGPNEKLFF. As DNA, the CDR3 is TGTGCCAGCAGCCCCAAAGGGGGACCAAATGAAAAACTGTTTTTT.

This clonotype was found many times. J is TRBJ2-7 and V is TRBV20-1; D gene ambiguous. V dropped 3 bases and J dropped 6 bases, with 15 bases sitting between them. The CDR3 extends over 13 amino acids. Germline CDR1 reads DFQATT; CDR2 reads SNEGSKA (reference sequence). CDR3 sequence (DNA): TGCAGTGCTAGTTACATCTCTTCCGGCGAGCAGTACTTC. It specifies CSASYISSGEQYF.

This clonotype was detected only a few times. J is TRBJ2-4 and V is TRBV7-2, with D unclear. Germline V lookup: CDR1 SGHTA, CDR2 FQGNSA. V lost 5 bases and J lost 0, with 11 bases in between. The CDR3 totals 15 residues. CDR3 loop: CASSPSLLAKNIQYF. The CDR3 region has the DNA TGTGCCAGCAGCCCTTCGTTGCTAGCCAAAAACATTCAGTACTTC.

CDR3 nucleotides: TGTGCTAGTGGTCCTGGGGGGGGGATAGAGACCCAGTACTTC. Translation: CASGPGGGIETQYF. J is TRBJ2-5 and V is TRBV12-5; 7 bases match TRBD2. The CDR3 has 14 residues. Germline CDR1 is LGHNT and CDR2 is FRNRAP. The junction had 7 bases not matched to a gene; V was cut back by 5 bases and J by 4 bases.

The chain has TRBV28 and TRBJ2-5, with D uncertain. V was trimmed by 6 bases and J by 10 bases, leaving 27 bases between them. Per the germline V gene, CDR1 is MDHEN and CDR2 is SYDVKM. CDR3 length: 16 amino acids. CDR3 residues: CASRLLLTGVTEVQYF. The DNA for the CDR3 is TGTGCCAGCAGGCTCCTTTTGACGGGCGTCACAGAGGTCCAGTACTTC.